The rows below give T cell receptor beta chains drawn from one sample of a study of beta chain features in type 1 diabetes. Generated by immunoSEQ multiplex PCR, the TCRdb table keeps only in-frame clones and is missing some. The top ten hold just over 0.015% of the sample, which has 310,000 or so clones, about 11% seen once. The sequenced sample was naive CD4+ T cells from blood. The receptor source for this set is a woman in her 30s in good health. Each CDR3 is given without its conserved first and last residue.

CDR3 protein | V gene
ASSHPSSYNEQF | TRBV19
ASSTGGIDEQY | TRBV19
ASRLTSGDYNEQF | TRBV5-6
SVEGGGSPYNEQF | TRBV29-1
ASSSPSGTRKETQY | TRBV11-1
ASSPGGEGSHGYT | TRBV18
ASRLDRGAGELF | TRBV6-5
ASSSQGATYEQY | TRBV18
ASSPSTVTDTQY | TRBV7-3
ASSPRGGSGSTDTQY | TRBV9
ASTPSPGYEQY | TRBV7-9